The 23 T cell receptor beta chains presented below share a single source sample, sequenced in a study of T cell changes during pregnancy in multiple sclerosis. Profiling relied on immunoSEQ multiplex PCR, and the TCRdb table lists in-frame clones only, not all of them. The sample contains some 94,000 clones, 85% to 95% of which appear only once. The sequencing used peripheral blood, collected in the first trimester of pregnancy. All receptors derive from a female donor in good health, enrolled as a control in a pregnancy study.

This clone has only one observation. The V and J genes are TRBV11-2 and TRBJ1-4; D ambiguous. V lost 1 base to trimming and J lost 4 bases, with 10 bases between them. The germline gives CDR1 SGHAT, CDR2 FQNNGV. The CDR3 is 15 amino acids. The CDR3 DNA reads as TGTGCCAGCAGCTTAGCGGAACAGCTTAATGAAAAACTGTTTTTT. Translated: CASSLAEQLNEKLFF.

The J gene is TRBJ2-1, the V gene TRBV5-1; D ambiguous. Trimming removed 4 bases at V and 5 bases at J, with 7 bases between. There are 12 residues in the CDR3. CDR1 and CDR2 (germline): SGHRS, YFSETQ. The CDR3 is CASSPENNEQFF. The DNA for the CDR3 is TGCGCCAGCAGCCCCGAGAACAATGAGCAGTTCTTC.

The rearrangement uses TRBV30 and TRBJ1-1; unclear D gene. Germline values: CDR1 GTSNPN, CDR2 SVGIG (reference sequence). V lost 0 bases and J 4 bases, leaving 9 bases between the germline ends. The CDR3 is made up of 13 amino acids. For the CDR3, the DNA is TGTGCCTGGAGTGTGGGAGGGTTCACTGAAGCTTTCTTT. Its translation is CAWSVGGFTEAFF.

V usage is TRBV27 and J usage is TRBJ1-2; no firm D call. This CDR3 is 15 amino acids long. In germline, CDR1 is MNHEY, CDR2 SMNVEV (reference sequence). V was trimmed by 6 bases and J by 0 bases, leaving 14 bases between them. The chain's CDR3 is CASRGPRRSNYGYTF. The CDR3, as DNA: TGTGCCAGCAGGGGCCCTCGGAGGTCTAACTATGGCTACACCTTC.

V is TRBV18 and J is TRBJ1-2, with no clear D. This CDR3 spans 13 amino acids. In germline, CDR1 is KGHSH, CDR2 LQKENI. V shed 6 bases and J shed 8 bases, with 16 bases lying between them. The chain's CDR3 is CASSHGGLGGYTF. The CDR3 bases are TGTGCCAGCTCCCACGGCGGCCTTGGGGGCTACACCTTC.

This sequence joins TRBV27 and TRBJ2-7, with 7 bases lining up with TRBD2. The CDR3 runs 15 residues. Germline CDR1 and CDR2: MNHEY and SMNVEV (reference sequence). V gave up 2 bases and J gave up 5 bases; unmatched junction bases: 9. The chain's CDR3 is CASSLKGRARDEQYF. As DNA, the CDR3 is TGTGCCAGCAGTTTAAAAGGGAGGGCCAGGGACGAGCAGTACTTC.

This rearrangement joins TRBV7-9 to TRBJ2-7; perhaps TRBD2 as D (5 bases). The germline gives CDR1 SEHNR, CDR2 FQNEAQ (reference sequence). The V end was cut by 5 bases, the J end by 2 bases, with 10 bases between. This CDR3 region has 13 residues. The CDR3 sequence is CASSPGGPYEQYF. For the CDR3, the DNA is TGTGCCAGCAGCCCGGGCGGGCCCTACGAGCAGTACTTC.

This clone turned up a few times. The chain couples TRBV18 to TRBJ2-2; D gene unclear. The CDR3 contains 14 residues. CDR1 KGHSH and CDR2 LQKENI come from the germline V gene. The V end was cut by 4 bases, the J end by 5 bases, with 11 bases between. Written as DNA, the CDR3 is TGTGCCAGCTCACGTGGAACTACAACCGGGGAGCTGTTTTTT. Amino acid sequence: CASSRGTTTGELFF.

The chain employs TRBV14 and TRBJ2-1, with D possibly matching TRBD2 (6 bases). CDR3 length: 17 residues. V shed 4 bases and J shed 4 bases, with 20 bases lying between them. The germline gives CDR1 SGHDN, CDR2 FVKESK. The CDR3 bases are TGTGCCAGCAGCCCAGCCCGGGACTCCAGGACATACAATGAGCAGTTCTTC. Translating gives CASSPARDSRTYNEQFF.

This chain links TRBV4-1 with TRBJ1-1, with D tentatively TRBD1 (6 bases). Per germline, CDR1 MGHRA and CDR2 YSYEKL. Trimming left V 2 bases short and J 1 base short, with 14 bases between. The CDR3 extends over 16 amino acids. In nucleotides, the CDR3 is TGCGCCAGCAGCCAATTCTCGGGACATTCGAACACTGAAGCTTTCTTT. Its protein is CASSQFSGHSNTEAFF.

The chain combines TRBV27 with TRBJ1-5; 7 bases match TRBD1. Germline V lookup: CDR1 MNHEY, CDR2 SMNVEV (reference sequence). After removal of 4 bases from V and 1 base from J, the junction contained 10 bases not matched to a gene. The CDR3 totals 17 residues. Here the CDR3 DNA reads TGTGCCAGCAGTTCCATACAGGGGACTGGCAGCAATCAGCCCCAGCATTTT. Protein sequence: CASSSIQGTGSNQPQHF.

V is TRBV7-3 and J is TRBJ1-1, with a possible D match to TRBD1 (5 bases). With 6 bases removed from V and 1 base from J, the gap between germline ends came to 9 bases. Germline V gene lookup returns CDR1 SGHTA and CDR2 FQGTGA. The CDR3 runs 13 residues. The CDR3 here is CASSQQANTEAFF. DNA of the CDR3: TGTGCCAGCAGTCAACAGGCGAACACTGAAGCTTTCTTT.

The chain employs TRBV11-3 and TRBJ2-1; maybe TRBD2 (6 bases). V shed 0 bases and J shed 3 bases, with 12 bases lying between them. The CDR3 is made up of 16 amino acids. Germline V gene sequence: CDR1 SGHNT, CDR2 YENEEA. In DNA form, the CDR3 reads TGTGCCAGCAGCTTAGAGGGGACTGACCTCTACAATGAGCAGTTCTTC. The encoded protein is CASSLEGTDLYNEQFF.

Turning to this clone: Germline and junction disagree at one end, which may indicate a read error. The chain recombines TRBV7-7 with TRBJ2-7; the D gene is possibly TRBD2 (6 bases). CDR1 and CDR2 from the germline V gene are SSHAT and FNYEAQ (reference sequence). The CDR3 length is 14 residues. The chain's CDR3 is CASSPGGSGYEQYF. Written as DNA, the CDR3 is TGTGCTAGCAGCCCCGGCGGTAGCGGATACGAGCAGTACTTC. The entire variable domain, with the rest obtained from reference TRBV7-7 and TRBJ2-7, is as follows: GAGVSQSPRYKVTKRGQDVTLRCDPISSHATLYWYQQALGQGPEFLTYFNYEAQPDKSGLPSDRFSAERPEGSISTLTIQRTEQRDSAMYRCASSPGGSGYEQYFGPGTRLTVT.

This chain joins TRBV6-5 and TRBJ2-3, with D tentatively TRBD2 (5 bases). The CDR3 has 9 residues. The germline V and J ends were trimmed by 8 bases and 11 bases, with 8 bases remaining between them. Germline CDR1 MNHEY, CDR2 SVGAGI. DNA for the CDR3: TGTGCCAGCGGGAGACAGCAGTATTTT. Protein product: CASGRQQYF.

This chain uses TRBV29-1 with TRBJ2-2; 10 bases agree with TRBD1. CDR3 size: 14 residues. CDR1 is SQVTM, CDR2 ANQGSEA, per germline. V was clipped by 4 bases and J by 6 bases; unmatched bases: 5. In nucleotides, the CDR3 is TGCAGCGTTGCACCCGGGACAGGGGCCGGGGAGCTGTTTTTT. It encodes CSVAPGTGAGELFF.

There are many counts of this clone. The J gene is TRBJ1-1, the V gene TRBV28; no definite D call. Trimming cost V 8 bases and J 9 bases, with 19 bases left between them. Looked up from germline, CDR1 is MDHEN and CDR2 is SYDVKM. This CDR3 spans 13 amino acids. The CDR3 is CASYEEFASQAFF. Written as DNA, the CDR3 is TGTGCCAGCTACGAAGAATTCGCGTCCCAAGCTTTCTTT.

The chain uses TRBV5-1 and TRBJ1-3; D perhaps matches TRBD1 (5 bases). CDR1 and CDR2 from the germline V gene are SGHRS and YFSETQ. CDR3 length: 15 amino acids. Trimming removed 2 bases from V and 0 bases from J, with 9 bases in between. In DNA, the CDR3 is TGCGCCAGCAGCTTCGGGGGATACTCTGGAAACACCATATATTTT. This encodes CASSFGGYSGNTIYF.

V and J are TRBV18 and TRBJ2-5; 10 nucleotides align to TRBD2. V was clipped by 6 bases and J by 7 bases; unmatched bases: 8. The CDR3 covers 14 residues. CDR1 is KGHSH and CDR2 is LQKENI in the germline V gene. This CDR3 is CASSTSGDRVTQYF. The CDR3, as DNA: TGTGCCAGCTCCACTAGCGGGGACCGGGTGACCCAGTACTTC.

The chain has TRBV28 and TRBJ1-2; D call uncertain. Deletions cut 3 bases from V and 5 bases from J, with 7 bases between. Germline CDR1 MDHEN, CDR2 SYDVKM. This CDR3 spans 12 amino acids. For the CDR3, the DNA is TGTGCCAGCAGTTTGACACCATATGGCTACACCTTC. It is translated as CASSLTPYGYTF.

The chain has TRBV9 and TRBJ1-1; D unclear. CDR3 size: 13 residues. Germline loops: CDR1 SGDLS, CDR2 YYNGEE. V lost 4 bases, J lost 4 bases, and 11 bases lay in between. The CDR3 nucleotides are TGTGCCAGCAGCCCCGGGGAAACCACTGAAGCTTTCTTT. Translated: CASSPGETTEAFF.

V gene TRBV7-9 combines with J gene TRBJ1-5; D may be TRBD1 (5 bases). V was trimmed by 5 bases and J by 9 bases, leaving 8 bases between them. Germline assignment: CDR1 SEHNR and CDR2 FQNEAQ (reference sequence). The CDR3 runs to 11 residues. The CDR3 spells CASSPGGPQHF. The CDR3 DNA reads TGTGCCAGCAGCCCCGGGGGGCCCCAGCATTTT.

The chain links TRBV19 to TRBJ1-5; 8 nucleotides match TRBD1. In germline, CDR1 is LNHDA, CDR2 SQIVND (reference sequence). Trimming cost V 6 bases and J 1 base; bases outside gene matches: 8. This CDR3 has 16 amino acids. DNA of the CDR3: TGTGCCAGTAGGGAAGCAGGGGGCGCGAGCAATCAGCCCCAGCATTTT. Translation gives CASREAGGASNQPQHF.